This T cell receptor beta chain was identified in a study of cytomegalovirus exposure and HLA in healthy donors. Those who donated were healthy bone marrow donors. Primers: 60 Vbeta forward and 13 Jbeta reverse. Produced via immunoSEQ multiplex PCR; TCRdb's table is partial and in-frame only. The table shows some 150,000 clones, with 65% to 85% occurring only once. Input material: PBMCs. This sequence was found in a woman aged 40 to 50 in good health and CMV-seropositive.

CDR3: CASSLFGQDSSYEQYF. In DNA, the CDR3 is TGTGCCAGCAGTTTATTTGGACAGGACAGCTCCTACGAGCAGTACTTC. The chain has TRBV28 and TRBJ2-7; 7 nucleotides match TRBD1. V gave up 1 base and J gave up 0 bases; unmatched junction bases: 6. Germline CDR1 MDHEN, CDR2 SYDVKM. The CDR3 length is 16 residues.